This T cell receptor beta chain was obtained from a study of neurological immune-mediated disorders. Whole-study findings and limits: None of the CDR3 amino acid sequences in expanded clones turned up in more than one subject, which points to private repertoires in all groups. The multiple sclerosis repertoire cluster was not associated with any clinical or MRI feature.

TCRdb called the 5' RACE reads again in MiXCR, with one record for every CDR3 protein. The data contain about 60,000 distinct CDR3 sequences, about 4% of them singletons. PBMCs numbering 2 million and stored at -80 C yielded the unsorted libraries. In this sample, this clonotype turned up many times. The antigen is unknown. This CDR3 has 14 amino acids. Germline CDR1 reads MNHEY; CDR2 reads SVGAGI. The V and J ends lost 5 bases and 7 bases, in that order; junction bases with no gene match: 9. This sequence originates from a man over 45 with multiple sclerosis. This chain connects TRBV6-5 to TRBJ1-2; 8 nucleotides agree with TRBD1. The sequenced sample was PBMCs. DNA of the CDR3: TGTGCCAGCAGTAGGGGACAGGCTTGGCTTGGCTACACCTTC. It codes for CASSRGQAWLGYTF.